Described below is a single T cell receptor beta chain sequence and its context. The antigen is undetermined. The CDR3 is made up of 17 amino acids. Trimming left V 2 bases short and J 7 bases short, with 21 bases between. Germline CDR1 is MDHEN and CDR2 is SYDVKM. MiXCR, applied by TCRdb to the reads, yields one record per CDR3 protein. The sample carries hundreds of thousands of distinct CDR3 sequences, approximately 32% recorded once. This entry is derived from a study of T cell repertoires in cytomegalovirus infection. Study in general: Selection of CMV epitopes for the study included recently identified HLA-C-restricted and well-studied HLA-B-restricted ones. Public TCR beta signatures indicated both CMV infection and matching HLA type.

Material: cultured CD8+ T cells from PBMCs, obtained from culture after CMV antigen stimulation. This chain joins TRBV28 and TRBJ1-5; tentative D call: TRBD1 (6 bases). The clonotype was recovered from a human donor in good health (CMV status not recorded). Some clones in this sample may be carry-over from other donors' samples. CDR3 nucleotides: TGTGCCAGCAGTTTACCCCGTAAGTACAGGGTAGAGCAGCCCCAGCATTTT. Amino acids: CASSLPRKYRVEQPQHF.